The 29 T cell receptor beta chains presented below share a single source sample, sequenced in a study of monozygotic twins with inflammatory bowel disease. Each CDR3 protein gets one entry in TCRdb, which reprocessed the 5' RACE reads and gives no DNA. In total, the table holds a few hundred thousand distinct CDR3 sequences. Sequenced input: blood. The receptor source for this set is a human donor with ulcerative colitis or Crohn's disease, or a healthy co-twin of an affected twin (not recorded which).

This chain connects TRBV6-1 to TRBJ1-1; the TRBD1 assignment by TCRdb is unverifiable without DNA. This CDR3 comprises 14 residues. From germline, CDR1 is MNHNS and CDR2 SASEGT. The CDR3 reads CASSEYRVMAEAFF.

V is TRBV20-1 and J is TRBJ1-6; the TCRdb D gene call, TRBD1, has no DNA to confirm it. CDR3 size: 16 residues. Germline V gives CDR1 DFQATT, CDR2 SNEGSKA (reference sequence). The CDR3 is CSARDRMGTGVSPLHF.

The chain employs TRBV7-7 and TRBJ2-1; TCRdb's assignment of TRBD1 cannot be checked, as there is no DNA. The germline V gene has CDR1 SSHAT and CDR2 FNYEAQ (reference sequence). The CDR3 length is 15 residues. CDR3 loop: CASSVDRGAYNEQFF.

The rearrangement joins TRBV20-1 to TRBJ2-5; TCRdb's assignment of TRBD1 cannot be checked, as there is no DNA. Germline CDR1 is DFQATT and CDR2 is SNEGSKA (reference sequence). This CDR3 comprises 13 residues. The CDR3 loop is CSAVQGGLETQYF.

This sequence joins TRBV11-2 and TRBJ2-3; TCRdb gives TRBD1 as the D gene, but with no DNA this cannot be confirmed. The CDR3 totals 16 residues. CDR1 SGHAT and CDR2 FQNNGV come from the germline V gene. The CDR3 is CASSRRRGYYTDTQYF.

The V and J genes are TRBV13 and TRBJ1-5; checking the TCRdb D call of TRBD1 is not possible without DNA. From germline, CDR1 is PRHDT and CDR2 FYEKMQ (reference sequence). This CDR3 spans 15 amino acids. The CDR3 sequence is CASSSHLQGTQPQHF.

The rearrangement uses TRBV6-1 and TRBJ1-1. Germline assignment: CDR1 MNHNS and CDR2 SASEGT. CDR3 size: 15 residues. The CDR3 is CASSRTGFMNTEAFF.

This rearrangement joins TRBV20-1 to TRBJ2-5. The germline CDR1 and CDR2 sequences are DFQATT and SNEGSKA (reference sequence). The CDR3 length is 11 residues. CDR3 loop: CSATEVGTQYF.

The chain uses TRBV5-1 and TRBJ2-2; TCRdb names TRBD1, which stays unverified in the absence of DNA. Germline CDR1 and CDR2: SGHRS and YFSETQ. This CDR3 has 16 residues. Here the CDR3 reads CASSSSPSGGAGELFF.

The genes are TRBV19 and TRBJ2-1. This CDR3 comprises 15 residues. Germline CDR1 and CDR2: LNHDA and SQIVND (reference sequence). The chain's CDR3 is CASSIAGNSYNEQFF. Using reference TRBV19 and TRBJ2-1 for the parts outside the CDR3, the full variable domain is DGGITQSPKYLFRKEGQNVTLSCEQNLNHDAMYWYRQDPGQGLRLIYYSQIVNDFQKGDIAEGYSVSREKKESFPLTVTSAQKNPTAFYLCASSIAGNSYNEQFFGPGTRLTVL.

The CDR3 is CRATAGQGFDGYTF. This chain connects TRBV20-1 to TRBJ1-2; no DNA is available, so the TRBD1 call from TCRdb remains unchecked. This CDR3 contains 14 residues. Germline CDR1 is DFQATT and CDR2 is SNEGSKA (reference sequence).

The chain carries TRBV2 and TRBJ2-1. This CDR3 contains 11 residues. Looked up from germline, CDR1 is SNHLY and CDR2 is FYNNEI. CDR3 sequence: CASNQYNEQFF.

The rearrangement joins TRBV5-1 to TRBJ1-3. Germline assignment: CDR1 SGHRS and CDR2 YFSETQ. The CDR3 spans 15 residues. The CDR3 loop reads CASSLDGYSGNTIYF. Combining the CDR3 with reference TRBV5-1 and TRBJ1-3 gives the whole variable domain KAGVTQTPRYLIKTRGQQVTLSCSPISGHRSVSWYQQTPGQGLQFLFEYFSETQRNKGNFPGRFSGRQFSNSRSEMNVSTLELGDSALYLCASSLDGYSGNTIYFGEGSWLTVV.

The chain joins TRBV7-2 to TRBJ2-7; without DNA, the TCRdb call of TRBD1 cannot be checked. Germline V gene lookup returns CDR1 SGHTA and CDR2 FQGNSA. The CDR3 has 16 residues. The CDR3 loop is CASSPSAGRPGYEQYF.

The chain combines TRBV12-3 or TRBV12-4 with TRBJ1-1; there is no DNA to check the TCRdb D call of TRBD1. This CDR3 contains 13 residues. The CDR3 here is CASGPDVNTEAFF.

V gene TRBV5-1 combines with J gene TRBJ1-1; checking the TCRdb D call of TRBD1 is not possible without DNA. The length of the CDR3 is 16 residues. Per the germline V gene, CDR1 is SGHRS and CDR2 is YFSETQ. CDR3 sequence: CASSQNPQGMNTEAFF. The entire variable domain, with the rest obtained from reference TRBV5-1 and TRBJ1-1, is as follows: KAGVTQTPRYLIKTRGQQVTLSCSPISGHRSVSWYQQTPGQGLQFLFEYFSETQRNKGNFPGRFSGRQFSNSRSEMNVSTLELGDSALYLCASSQNPQGMNTEAFFGQGTRLTVV.

This chain uses TRBV10-3 with TRBJ2-7; as DNA is missing, the TRBD2 call by TCRdb cannot be tested. Germline lookup yields CDR1 ENHRY and CDR2 SYGVKD. CDR3 length equals 15 residues. The CDR3 reads CAISEKGTSFYEQYF.

V usage is TRBV7-9 and J usage is TRBJ2-2; there is no DNA to check the TCRdb D call of TRBD1. Germline-derived CDR1 and CDR2 are SEHNR and FQNEAQ (reference sequence). The CDR3 contains 15 residues. CDR3 sequence reads: CASSGGQRYTGELFF.

The gene calls are TRBV4-2 and TRBJ2-2. Germline CDR1 is LGHNA and CDR2 is YNFKEQ. The CDR3 totals 14 residues. The CDR3 reads CASSQEENTGELFF.

J is TRBJ2-2 and V is TRBV6-5; without DNA, the TCRdb call of TRBD1 cannot be checked. The CDR3 loop spans 13 amino acids. Looked up from germline, CDR1 is MNHEY and CDR2 is SVGAGI. The CDR3 is CASSPLRAGELFF.

CDR3 residues: CASSLVAKVDGNTIYF. V is TRBV4-1 and J is TRBJ1-3. The CDR3 spans 16 residues. CDR1 and CDR2 from the germline V gene are MGHRA and YSYEKL.

This CDR3 is CASSEDSGGSYNEQFF. The chain carries TRBV6-4 and TRBJ2-1; the D call of TRBD2 rests on TCRdb alone, since no DNA is present to check it. The germline CDR1 and CDR2 sequences are MRHNA and SNTAGT. The CDR3 extends over 16 amino acids.

The chain couples TRBV18 to TRBJ1-1. Germline V gene data show CDR1 as KGHSH and CDR2 as LQKENI. The CDR3 runs 15 residues. The CDR3 region is CASSPPGSGRVEAFF.

The chain has TRBV29-1 and TRBJ2-1; the TRBD2 assignment by TCRdb is unverifiable without DNA. Germline V gene sequence: CDR1 SQVTM, CDR2 ANQGSEA. This CDR3 region has 14 residues. This chain's CDR3 is CSVRTSGGINEQFF.

CDR3 protein: CASSLVGQPQHF. V gene TRBV5-6 combines with J gene TRBJ1-5. Per germline, CDR1 SGHDT and CDR2 YYEEEE. The CDR3 covers 12 residues.

The chain is built from TRBV7-9 and TRBJ2-3. The CDR3 spans 12 residues. The germline CDR1 and CDR2 sequences are SEHNR and FQNEAQ (reference sequence). The CDR3 sequence: CASSFNTDTQYF.

The chain joins TRBV6-2 or TRBV6-3 to TRBJ1-2. The CDR3 has 13 residues. The V gene's germline CDR1 is MNHEY and CDR2 SVGEGT. The CDR3 protein is CASSRGLNYGYTF.

CDR3 residues: CASSLARVSGEQFF. The chain links TRBV7-9 to TRBJ2-1; the TCRdb D gene call, TRBD2, has no DNA to confirm it. CDR3 length: 14 amino acids. Per germline, CDR1 SEHNR and CDR2 FQNEAQ (reference sequence).

CDR3 in amino acids: CASSRGQEEKLFF. This chain joins TRBV18 and TRBJ1-4; checking the TCRdb D call of TRBD1 is not possible without DNA. Per germline, CDR1 KGHSH and CDR2 LQKENI. CDR3 length: 13 amino acids.